The 2 T cell receptor beta chains below all came from one sample that was sequenced in a study of T cell repertoires in cytomegalovirus infection. TCRdb independently ran MiXCR on the reads; one entry per CDR3 protein. The table has about 100,000 distinct CDR3 sequences, less than 25% seen once; the top ten hold around 42%. What was sequenced was CD8+ T cells from PBMCs. All receptors derive from a human donor in good health (CMV status not recorded). Some clones in this sample may be carry-over from other donors' samples.

J is TRBJ2-7 and V is TRBV6-5; 8 positions match TRBD1. The J segment lost 1 base and the V segment lost 2 bases, leaving 7 bases of the junction unmatched. The germline CDR1 and CDR2 sequences are MNHEY and SVGAGI. The CDR3 consists of 16 residues. DNA for the CDR3: TGTGCCAGCAGTTACAGTGGCCAGGGGGCTTCCTACGAGCAGTACTTC. Translating gives CASSYSGQGASYEQYF.

V usage is TRBV15 and J usage is TRBJ1-1, with D tentatively TRBD1 (5 bases). With 3 bases removed from V and 8 bases from J, the gap between germline ends came to 10 bases. There are 12 residues in the CDR3. Germline loops: CDR1 LNHNV, CDR2 YYDKDF (reference sequence). The CDR3 here is CATSSIYREAFF. The DNA of the CDR3 is TGTGCCACCAGCAGTATATACAGGGAAGCTTTCTTT.